Listed below are T cell receptor beta chains from one sample, sequenced in a study of blood T cells in healthy people across ages. TCRdb called the 5' RACE reads again in MiXCR, with one record for every CDR3 protein. The sample lists about 1.6 million distinct CDR3 sequences; about 31% were seen once. Sequences were obtained from blood. These receptors originate from a woman aged 30 to 39 in good health. CDR3s include the opening cysteine and the closing phenylalanine or tryptophan. D genes are given only for firm matches. Part of the rows lack a size; the others show once, few, many or a class for expanded clones.

D | length | J | V | size | DNA | CDR3
TRBD1 | 13 | TRBJ2-4 | TRBV4-1 | few | TGCGCCAGCAGCCCGGGACAGCAAAACATTCAGTACTTC | CASSPGQQNIQYF
TRBD1 | 16 | TRBJ2-5 | TRBV14 | - | TGTGCCAGCAGCCAAGGGGGACAGAGAAACCAAGAGACCCAGTACTTC | CASSQGGQRNQETQYF
- | 11 | TRBJ2-7 | TRBV10-2 | - | TGCGCCAGCGGTCTCTTGGGTGAGCAGTACTTC | CASGLLGEQYF
- | 15 | TRBJ2-5 | TRBV20-1 | - | TGCAGTGCTAGAACCGGCAGGGTGGCTCGAGAGACCCAGTACTTC | CSARTGRVARETQYF
TRBD2 | 17 | TRBJ2-1 | TRBV28 | - | TGTGCCAGCAGTTCCCCTTTCGGTAGCGGGACTTACAATGAGCAGTTCTTC | CASSSPFGSGTYNEQFF
- | 16 | TRBJ1-1 | TRBV3-1 | - | TGTGCCAGCCAATCCTCTTGGGCCGAAGCAAACACTGAAGCTTTCTTT | CASQSSWAEANTEAFF
- | 16 | TRBJ1-1 | TRBV10-3 | - | TGTGCCATCAGTGAGTCATGGGCAGGGGCGAACACTGAAGCTTTCTTT | CAISESWAGANTEAFF
- | 15 | TRBJ2-1 | TRBV7-2 | many | TGTGCCAGCAGCTTAGTACGAAGCTCCTACAATGAGCAGTTCTTC | CASSLVRSSYNEQFF
- | 12 | TRBJ2-7 | TRBV7-9 | - | TGTGCCAGCAGCCTCTACCTCTACGAGCAGTACTTC | CASSLYLYEQYF
TRBD2 | 18 | TRBJ2-7 | TRBV7-2 | - | TGTGCCAGCACGCGCAGGACTAGCGGGGGGGCGAACTCCTACGAGCAGTACTTC | CASTRRTSGGANSYEQYF
TRBD1 | 14 | TRBJ2-5 | TRBV5-1 | few | TGCGCCAGCAGCTTTGGACAGGGGGCAGAGACCCAGTACTTC | CASSFGQGAETQYF
TRBD2 | 17 | TRBJ2-4 | TRBV4-2 | few | TGTGCCAGCAGCCAAGATAGGGCGGGAGGGAACCGAAGAGAGCAGTACTTC | CASSQDRAGGNRREQYF
- | 13 | TRBJ2-5 | TRBV3-1 | few | TGTGCCAGCACCCGGGGGGCCCAAGAGACCCAGTACTTC | CASTRGAQETQYF
TRBD2 | 14 | TRBJ2-3 | TRBV6-2/TRBV6-3 | few | TGTGCCACCAGAAGCGGGAGACTCACAGATACGCAGTATTTT | CATRSGRLTDTQYF
TRBD1 | 16 | TRBJ1-2 | TRBV4-1 | - | TGCGCCGGCAGCCCGGGACAGACTCTCCCCCCTGATGGCTACACCTTC | CAGSPGQTLPPDGYTF
- | 17 | TRBJ1-2 | TRBV5-6 | few | TGTGCCAGCAGCTCCACTGCGGCAGGGTTTCGGACTAAGGGCTACACCTTC | CASSSTAAGFRTKGYTF
- | 15 | TRBJ1-1 | TRBV29-1 | few | TGCAGCGTTGTAAGGGCTCTAACCGGGAACACTGAAGCTTTCTTT | CSVVRALTGNTEAFF